Listed below are T cell receptor beta chains from one sample, sequenced in a study of blood T cells in healthy people across ages. TCRdb recomputed calls from the 5' RACE reads with MiXCR, one row per CDR3 protein. The sample has approximately 770,000 distinct CDR3 sequences; about three fifths are singletons. The sequenced sample was blood. The receptors were sampled from a man aged 25-45 years in good health. CDR3s include the opening cysteine and the closing phenylalanine or tryptophan. A D gene is named only where the DNA matches it firmly. Part of the rows lack a size; the others show once, few, many or a class for expanded clones.

18,TRBJ2-4,TRBV12-3/TRBV12-4,TRBD1,NA,CASSLRQGGPGAKNIQYF,TGTGCCAGCAGTTTAAGACAGGGGGGACCCGGGGCCAAAAACATTCAGTACTTC
23,TRBJ1-5,TRBV2,NA,NA,CASSAGHSYEQYFGPGTNQPQHF,NA
13,TRBJ1-5,TRBV6-1,NA,once,CASRKLGDQPQHF,TGTGCCAGCAGGAAGCTAGGGGATCAGCCCCAGCATTTT
16,TRBJ2-3,TRBV12-3/TRBV12-4,TRBD2,few,CASTLRAGGSTDTQYF,TGTGCCAGCACCCTCCGGGCGGGGGGTAGCACAGATACGCAGTATTTT
15,TRBJ1-2,TRBV4-2,NA,few,CASSQDWAGRDGYTF,TGTGCCAGCAGCCAAGATTGGGCAGGGCGGGATGGCTACACCTTC
15,TRBJ2-1,TRBV10-3,TRBD2,NA,CAISGTGLAGDEQFF,TGTGCCATCAGTGGAACGGGACTAGCGGGAGATGAGCAGTTCTTC
17,TRBJ2-6,TRBV7-9,TRBD1,few,CASSPAGGSLGANVLTF,TGTGCCAGCAGCCCCGCAGGGGGTTCCCTTGGGGCCAACGTCCTGACTTTC
15,TRBJ1-2,TRBV12-3/TRBV12-4,TRBD1,NA,CASSFSGGVGFGYTF,TGTGCCAGCAGTTTTTCAGGGGGCGTCGGGTTTGGCTACACCTTC
18,TRBJ2-6,TRBV18,NA,NA,CASSTKGIVAVAANVLTF,TGTGCCAGCTCAACCAAGGGGATCGTCGCGGTCGCGGCCAACGTCCTGACTTTC
15,TRBJ2-7,TRBV9,NA,NA,CASSVGGGSYNEQYF,TGTGCCAGCAGCGTTGGGGGCGGCTCCTACAATGAGCAGTACTTC
18,TRBJ2-7,TRBV18,NA,NA,CASSPSGPPAPDFYEQYF,TGTGCCAGCTCACCGTCGGGCCCCCCCGCACCTGACTTCTACGAGCAGTACTTC
13,TRBJ2-3,TRBV4-2,NA,NA,CASSQMALPDLYF,TGTGCCAGCAGCCAAATGGCACTACCGGATTTGTATTTT
14,TRBJ2-7,TRBV20-1,NA,few,CSATLSGHHYEQYF,TGCAGTGCTACCCTGAGTGGACACCACTACGAGCAGTACTTC
15,TRBJ2-2,TRBV5-1,TRBD1,NA,CASSLVTGPTGELFF,TGCGCCAGCAGCTTGGTGACAGGGCCCACCGGGGAGCTGTTTTTT
14,TRBJ2-7,TRBV20-1,NA,few,CSASRPGSLYEQYF,TGCAGTGCTAGTAGGCCAGGAAGCTTGTACGAGCAGTACTTC
14,TRBJ2-3,TRBV4-2,TRBD2,NA,CASSVGTSRDTQYF,TGTGCCAGCAGTGTTGGGACTAGCAGAGATACGCAGTATTTT
17,TRBJ2-7,TRBV4-2,TRBD2,NA,CASSQPGGSGMGYEQYF,TGTGCCAGCAGCCAGCCCGGTGGTAGCGGGATGGGCTACGAGCAGTACTTC
18,TRBJ1-4,TRBV4-3,NA,NA,CASSQRVASGSHNEKLFF,TGCGCCAGCAGCCAGAGGGTTGCCTCCGGCAGCCACAATGAAAAACTGTTTTTT
13,TRBJ2-5,TRBV7-2,NA,few,CASSLAYSETQYF,TGTGCCAGCAGCTTAGCGTATTCGGAGACCCAGTACTTC
14,TRBJ2-5,TRBV7-2,TRBD2,few,CASSSGLALETQYF,TGTGCCAGCAGCTCGGGACTAGCGTTGGAGACCCAGTACTTC
16,TRBJ2-7,TRBV7-2,TRBD2,NA,CASSLFAGGGTYEQYF,TGTGCCAGCAGCTTATTCGCGGGGGGCGGAACCTACGAGCAGTACTTC
13,TRBJ2-4,TRBV30,NA,few,CAWGWDGQNIQYF,TGTGCCTGGGGCTGGGACGGCCAAAACATTCAGTACTTC
12,TRBJ2-1,TRBV20-1,TRBD2,few,CSAGLARNEQFF,TGCAGTGCCGGACTAGCGCGGAATGAGCAGTTCTTC
14,TRBJ2-5,TRBV10-1,TRBD2,NA,CASGSGGAGETQYF,TGCGCCAGCGGTTCCGGGGGGGCCGGGGAGACCCAGTACTTC
15,TRBJ2-1,TRBV7-2,TRBD1,NA,CASSPRQGVVNEQFF,TGTGCCAGCAGCCCTCGACAGGGAGTGGTCAATGAGCAGTTCTTC
14,TRBJ2-5,TRBV5-1,NA,NA,CASSLGEGLETQYF,TGCGCCAGCAGCTTAGGGGAAGGGCTAGAGACCCAGTACTTC
14,TRBJ2-7,TRBV20-1,TRBD2,once,CSASSGSSYNEQYF,TGCAGTGCCTCTAGCGGGAGCTCCTACAATGAGCAGTACTTC
15,TRBJ2-1,TRBV29-1,TRBD1,NA,CSVRDRAGTYNEQFF,TGCAGCGTTCGGGACAGGGCCGGCACCTACAATGAGCAGTTCTTC
13,TRBJ1-1,TRBV3-1,NA,NA,CASSQDRVSRAFF,TGCGCCAGCAGCCAAGACCGGGTTTCGAGGGCTTTCTTT
13,TRBJ2-1,TRBV7-2,NA,NA,CASSLKWGDEQFF,TGTGCCAGCAGCCTGAAATGGGGGGATGAGCAGTTCTTC
17,TRBJ2-7,TRBV5-6,TRBD2,NA,CASSLRRLAASRNEQYF,TGTGCCAGCAGCTTGAGAAGACTAGCGGCGTCGAGGAACGAGCAGTACTTC
14,TRBJ2-1,TRBV7-2,TRBD2,NA,CASRVTAGVNEQFF,TGTGCCAGCAGAGTAACAGCGGGGGTAAATGAGCAGTTCTTC
13,TRBJ2-4,TRBV27,NA,few,CANGRRQPNIQYF,TGTGCCAACGGCCGGCGCCAACCAAACATTCAGTACTTC
18,TRBJ2-5,TRBV4-3,TRBD2,NA,CASSLVAGGTGGQETQYF,TGCGCCAGCAGCCTAGTAGCGGGAGGAACGGGGGGCCAAGAGACCCAGTACTTC
17,TRBJ1-2,TRBV10-3,NA,few,CAISESLSSHPQNGYTF,TGTGCCATCAGTGAGTCTTTAAGTTCCCATCCTCAAAATGGCTACACCTTC
14,TRBJ2-7,TRBV20-1,TRBD2,NA,CSAMGLAGPYEQYF,TGCAGTGCTATGGGACTAGCGGGTCCATACGAGCAGTACTTC